The T cell receptor beta chain under discussion was sequenced for a study of blood T cell repertoires in COVID-19. Allocation to cohorts depended on clinical history reported by the participants. TCRdb's copy holds only in-frame clones and misses some; the assay was immunoSEQ multiplex PCR. This sample has 260,000 or so clones, with 80% to 90% found just once. CDR1 and CDR2 from the germline V gene are LNHNV and YYDKDF (reference sequence). J was trimmed by 3 bases and V by 0 bases; bases with no gene match: 5. The CDR3 covers 16 residues. This receptor was taken from a woman in her thirties or forties who had been exposed to COVID-19. The chain couples TRBV15 to TRBJ2-3; 8 bases line up with TRBD2. Sequencing was performed on PBMCs or T cells enriched from blood (not recorded which). As DNA, the CDR3 is TGTGCCACCAGCAGAGATTGGGCGGGGGGAACAGATACGCAGTATTTT. Translation gives CATSRDWAGGTDTQYF. The complete variable domain, with remaining parts taken from reference TRBV15 and TRBJ2-3, reads DAMVIQNPRYQVTQFGKPVTLSCSQTLNHNVMYWYQQKSSQAPKLLFHYYDKDFNNEADTPDNFQSRRPNTSFCFLDIRSPGLGDTAMYLCATSRDWAGGTDTQYFGPGTRLTVL.